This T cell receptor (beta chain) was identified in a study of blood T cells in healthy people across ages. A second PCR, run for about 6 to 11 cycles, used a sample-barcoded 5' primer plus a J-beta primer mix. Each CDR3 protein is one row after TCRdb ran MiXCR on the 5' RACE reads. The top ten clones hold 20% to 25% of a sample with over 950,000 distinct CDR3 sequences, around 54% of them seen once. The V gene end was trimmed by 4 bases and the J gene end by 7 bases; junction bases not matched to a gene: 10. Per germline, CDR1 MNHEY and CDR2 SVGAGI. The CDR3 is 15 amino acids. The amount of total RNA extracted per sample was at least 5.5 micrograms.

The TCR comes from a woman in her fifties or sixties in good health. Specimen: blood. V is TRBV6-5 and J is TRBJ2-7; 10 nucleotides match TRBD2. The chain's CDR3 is CASSSLLSGRGEQYF. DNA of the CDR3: TGTGCCAGCAGTTCCTTATTGAGCGGGAGGGGTGAGCAGTACTTC.